This T cell receptor beta chain derives from a study of blood T cell repertoires in COVID-19. Study details: Donors in the United States, Italy and Spain gave samples during acute or convalescent COVID-19. Sources were T cells, B-cell-depleted T cells, or PBMCs; the material itself was cDNA or gDNA.

Authors' processing steps: Amplified reference gene primers provided the basis for estimating nucleated cell counts. Using immunoSEQ multiplex PCR, the repertoire was profiled, and TCRdb retains in-frame clones only, with some absent. V, J and clone size are taken as reported in that table, and D and trimming were inferred from the DNA itself. The sample has tens of thousands of clones; about 80% are singletons. It was during active infection that Seattle patients were enrolled and then longitudinally followed. This sequence was found in a man aged 80 or over with COVID-19, enrolled during active disease. Sequenced sample: peripheral blood.

The CDR3 reads CASSFTGVPPLHF. Here the CDR3 DNA reads TGTGCCAGCAGTTTTACAGGGGTACCACCCCTCCACTTT. This chain links TRBV27 with TRBJ1-6; TRBD1 agrees at 7 bases. Losses at the gene ends were 3 bases for V and 11 bases for J; bases not matched to a gene: 4. The CDR3 has 13 residues. Per germline, CDR1 MNHEY and CDR2 SMNVEV (reference sequence).